This is a list of T cell receptor beta chains from one sample in a study of blood T cell repertoires in COVID-19. This table comes from immunoSEQ multiplex PCR, and its TCRdb copy is limited to in-frame clones, with some not included. The sample carries roughly 190,000 clones, around 84% recorded once. Sequences were obtained from peripheral blood. All receptors derive from a man younger than 45 with active or convalescent COVID-19. CDR3s include the opening cysteine and the closing phenylalanine or tryptophan. Fields, in order: clone size, V gene, J gene, D gene, CDR3 protein, CDR3 DNA. D genes are given only for firm matches. Clone sizes are given selectively: once, few, many, or a class where the clone is expanded.

abundance: -; v_gene: TRBV5-4; j_gene: TRBJ2-7; d_gene: -; CDR3aa: CASSLGGSPYEQYF; CDR3nt: TGTGCCAGCAGCTTGGGCGGGTCCCCCTACGAGCAGTACTTC
abundance: few; v_gene: TRBV19; j_gene: TRBJ2-3; d_gene: -; CDR3aa: CASSIAGGTDTQYF; CDR3nt: TGTGCCAGTAGTATAGCGGGGGGCACAGATACGCAGTATTTT
abundance: -; v_gene: TRBV30; j_gene: TRBJ1-6; d_gene: TRBD1; CDR3aa: CAWTRGQGNSPLHF; CDR3nt: TGTGCCTGGACCCGCGGACAGGGGAATTCACCCCTCCACTTT
abundance: -; v_gene: TRBV18; j_gene: TRBJ1-2; d_gene: TRBD1; CDR3aa: CASSRDRDDGYTF; CDR3nt: TGTGCCAGCTCACGGGACAGGGACGATGGCTACACCTTC
abundance: few; v_gene: TRBV5-5; j_gene: TRBJ1-3; d_gene: TRBD1; CDR3aa: CASSFGQGAGNTIYF; CDR3nt: TGTGCCAGCAGCTTTGGACAGGGTGCCGGAAACACCATATATTTT
abundance: -; v_gene: TRBV7-2; j_gene: TRBJ1-2; d_gene: TRBD1; CDR3aa: CASSRTGAGGYTF; CDR3nt: TGTGCCAGCAGTCGGACAGGGGCAGGTGGCTACACCTTC
abundance: -; v_gene: TRBV18; j_gene: TRBJ1-1; d_gene: -; CDR3aa: CASSARASILMNTEAFF; CDR3nt: TGTGCCAGCTCAGCGCGGGCGAGCATACTCATGAACACTGAAGCTTTCTTT
abundance: once; v_gene: TRBV4-3; j_gene: TRBJ2-2; d_gene: TRBD2; CDR3aa: CASSQETGRSGELFF; CDR3nt: TGCGCCAGCAGCCAAGAGACCGGGAGGTCCGGGGAGCTGTTTTTT
abundance: few; v_gene: TRBV3-1/TRBV3-2; j_gene: TRBJ2-7; d_gene: TRBD2; CDR3aa: CASSQAGLAPYEQYF; CDR3nt: TGTGCCAGCAGCCAAGCGGGACTAGCCCCCTACGAGCAGTACTTC
abundance: -; v_gene: TRBV4-3; j_gene: TRBJ1-4; d_gene: TRBD1; CDR3aa: CASSQTMTGTGGEKLFF; CDR3nt: TGCGCCAGCAGCCAGACGATGACCGGGACAGGGGGTGAAAAACTGTTTTTT
abundance: few; v_gene: TRBV4-1; j_gene: TRBJ2-1; d_gene: TRBD2; CDR3aa: CASSQVVLAEYNEQFF; CDR3nt: TGCGCCAGCAGCCAAGTCGTCCTAGCGGAATACAATGAGCAGTTCTTC
abundance: few; v_gene: TRBV2; j_gene: TRBJ1-2; d_gene: -; CDR3aa: CASSENPPRGGYTF; CDR3nt: TGTGCCAGCAGTGAAAACCCCCCCCGGGGTGGCTACACCTTC
abundance: -; v_gene: TRBV2; j_gene: TRBJ1-1; d_gene: TRBD1; CDR3aa: CASSETGGGTEAFF; CDR3nt: TGTGCCAGCAGTGAGACAGGGGGCGGCACTGAAGCTTTCTTT
abundance: -; v_gene: TRBV15; j_gene: TRBJ2-3; d_gene: TRBD1; CDR3aa: CATSYDRVRTDTQYF; CDR3nt: TGTGCCACCAGCTACGACAGGGTGAGGACAGATACGCAGTATTTT
abundance: -; v_gene: TRBV2; j_gene: TRBJ1-6; d_gene: TRBD1; CDR3aa: CASSRQGGRNSPLHF; CDR3nt: TGTGCCAGCAGCCGACAGGGTGGGCGTAATTCACCCCTCCACTTT
abundance: -; v_gene: TRBV4-1; j_gene: TRBJ1-1; d_gene: TRBD1; CDR3aa: CASSRTGTGNTEAFF; CDR3nt: TGCGCCAGCTCCCGAACCGGGACAGGTAACACTGAAGCTTTCTTT
abundance: -; v_gene: TRBV23-1; j_gene: TRBJ2-5; d_gene: TRBD2; CDR3aa: CASSPLAGGRQETQYF; CDR3nt: TGCGCCAGCAGTCCACTAGCGGGGGGGCGTCAAGAGACCCAGTACTTC
abundance: -; v_gene: TRBV6-5; j_gene: TRBJ2-2; d_gene: TRBD1; CDR3aa: CASSYSGQGTTGELFF; CDR3nt: TGTGCCAGCAGTTACTCGGGACAGGGGACAACCGGGGAGCTGTTTTTT
abundance: -; v_gene: TRBV9; j_gene: TRBJ1-1; d_gene: TRBD1; CDR3aa: CASSATGTGSTEAFF; CDR3nt: TGTGCCAGCAGTGCCACCGGGACAGGGAGCACTGAAGCTTTCTTT
abundance: -; v_gene: TRBV6-5; j_gene: TRBJ2-2; d_gene: TRBD2; CDR3aa: CASKPPGGDSGELFF; CDR3nt: TGTGCCAGCAAACCACCGGGGGGGGATTCCGGGGAGCTGTTTTTT
abundance: once; v_gene: TRBV30; j_gene: TRBJ2-3; d_gene: TRBD1; CDR3aa: CAWGPGTGGVADTQYF; CDR3nt: TGTGCCTGGGGCCCCGGGACAGGGGGCGTCGCAGATACGCAGTATTTT
abundance: -; v_gene: TRBV2; j_gene: TRBJ2-2; d_gene: -; CDR3aa: CASIHGTMNTGELFF; CDR3nt: TGTGCCAGCATTCACGGAACTATGAACACCGGGGAGCTGTTTTTT
abundance: -; v_gene: TRBV7-9; j_gene: TRBJ2-2; d_gene: -; CDR3aa: CASSPGVNRNTGELFF; CDR3nt: TGTGCCAGCAGCCCGGGAGTCAATCGGAACACCGGGGAGCTGTTTTTT
abundance: -; v_gene: TRBV19; j_gene: TRBJ2-1; d_gene: TRBD1; CDR3aa: CASRGTGTYNEQFF; CDR3nt: TGTGCCAGTAGAGGGACAGGTACATACAATGAGCAGTTCTTC
abundance: -; v_gene: TRBV18; j_gene: TRBJ1-3; d_gene: -; CDR3aa: CASSPAPGGPLGNTIYF; CDR3nt: TGTGCCAGCTCACCCGCACCTGGAGGTCCCCTTGGAAACACCATATATTTT
abundance: -; v_gene: TRBV30; j_gene: TRBJ1-5; d_gene: TRBD1; CDR3aa: CAWSVRDRGGNQPQHF; CDR3nt: TGTGCCTGGAGTGTACGGGACAGGGGTGGCAATCAGCCCCAGCATTTT
abundance: -; v_gene: TRBV7-6; j_gene: TRBJ1-6; d_gene: -; CDR3aa: CASSPGGATYNSPLHF; CDR3nt: TGTGCCAGCAGCCCCGGGGGGGCCACCTATAATTCACCCCTCCACTTT
abundance: -; v_gene: TRBV5-1; j_gene: TRBJ2-3; d_gene: -; CDR3aa: CASSWRTPAVADTQYF; CDR3nt: TGCGCCAGCAGCTGGAGAACGCCGGCCGTCGCAGATACGCAGTATTTT
abundance: -; v_gene: TRBV6-6; j_gene: TRBJ2-1; d_gene: -; CDR3aa: CASSFPEAYNEQFF; CDR3nt: TGTGCCAGCAGTTTCCCAGAGGCTTACAATGAGCAGTTCTTC
abundance: -; v_gene: TRBV6-5; j_gene: TRBJ1-2; d_gene: -; CDR3aa: CASSYSPQASNYGYTF; CDR3nt: TGTGCCAGCAGTTACTCCCCGCAGGCTTCTAACTATGGCTACACCTTC
abundance: few; v_gene: TRBV2; j_gene: TRBJ1-2; d_gene: -; CDR3aa: CASSERGYGYTF; CDR3nt: TGTGCCAGCAGTGAACGGGGCTATGGCTACACCTTC
abundance: -; v_gene: TRBV7-9; j_gene: TRBJ1-1; d_gene: TRBD1; CDR3aa: CASSVGQGSSEAFF; CDR3nt: TGTGCCAGCAGCGTCGGACAGGGGAGTTCTGAAGCTTTCTTT
abundance: -; v_gene: TRBV6-7; j_gene: TRBJ2-5; d_gene: -; CDR3aa: CATAGKTQYF; CDR3nt: TGTGCCACCGCCGGTAAGACCCAGTACTTC
abundance: -; v_gene: TRBV9; j_gene: TRBJ2-1; d_gene: TRBD2; CDR3aa: CASSAGSGGDNEQFF; CDR3nt: TGTGCCAGCAGCGCCGGAAGCGGGGGGGACAATGAGCAGTTCTTC
abundance: -; v_gene: TRBV2; j_gene: TRBJ1-1; d_gene: -; CDR3aa: CASRPGVGTEAFF; CDR3nt: TGTGCCAGCAGGCCAGGGGTTGGGACTGAAGCTTTCTTT
abundance: -; v_gene: TRBV30; j_gene: TRBJ1-5; d_gene: -; CDR3aa: CAWSAGTDNQPQHF; CDR3nt: TGTGCCTGGAGTGCCGGGACTGATAATCAGCCCCAGCATTTT
abundance: -; v_gene: TRBV5-8; j_gene: TRBJ2-7; d_gene: -; CDR3aa: CASSLGGTANEQYF; CDR3nt: TGTGCCAGCAGCTTAGGCGGGACGGCCAACGAGCAGTACTTC
abundance: -; v_gene: TRBV28; j_gene: TRBJ1-2; d_gene: -; CDR3aa: CASSRPGGGYGYTF; CDR3nt: TGTGCCAGCAGCCGACCGGGGGGTGGCTATGGCTACACCTTC
abundance: -; v_gene: TRBV30; j_gene: TRBJ2-7; d_gene: TRBD1; CDR3aa: CAWRPGTGPNYEQYF; CDR3nt: TGTGCCTGGAGACCCGGGACAGGGCCAAACTACGAGCAGTACTTC
abundance: once; v_gene: TRBV4-2; j_gene: TRBJ1-5; d_gene: -; CDR3aa: CASSQDPTGPSGQPQHF; CDR3nt: TGTGCCAGCAGCCAAGATCCCACAGGGCCGTCGGGTCAGCCCCAGCATTTT
abundance: -; v_gene: TRBV6-5; j_gene: TRBJ1-3; d_gene: TRBD1; CDR3aa: CASNPGQGAGNTIYF; CDR3nt: TGTGCCAGCAACCCGGGACAGGGGGCGGGAAACACCATATATTTT
abundance: -; v_gene: TRBV2; j_gene: TRBJ1-2; d_gene: -; CDR3aa: CASSEGPTGSYGYTF; CDR3nt: TGTGCCAGCAGTGAGGGCCCCACGGGAAGCTATGGCTACACCTTC
abundance: once; v_gene: TRBV24-1; j_gene: TRBJ2-1; d_gene: TRBD1; CDR3aa: CATSRDRGSYNEQFF; CDR3nt: TGTGCCACCAGCCGGGACAGGGGATCCTACAATGAGCAGTTCTTC
abundance: -; v_gene: TRBV6-5; j_gene: TRBJ2-4; d_gene: TRBD1; CDR3aa: CASSTPDRDIQYF; CDR3nt: TGTGCCAGCAGTACGCCGGACAGGGACATTCAGTACTTC
abundance: -; v_gene: TRBV4-1; j_gene: TRBJ1-3; d_gene: TRBD1; CDR3aa: CASSPGTGLLPGNTIYF; CDR3nt: TGCGCCAGCAGCCCCGGGACAGGGCTATTACCTGGAAACACCATATATTTT
abundance: -; v_gene: TRBV5-4; j_gene: TRBJ2-3; d_gene: -; CDR3aa: CASSLGFTDYHTDTQYF; CDR3nt: TGTGCCAGCAGCTTGGGTTTTACGGACTACCACACAGATACGCAGTATTTT
abundance: -; v_gene: TRBV2; j_gene: TRBJ1-2; d_gene: -; CDR3aa: CASSNTGPGGYTF; CDR3nt: TGTGCCAGCAGTAATACAGGGCCAGGTGGCTACACCTTC
abundance: once; v_gene: TRBV10-1; j_gene: TRBJ1-1; d_gene: -; CDR3aa: CASQGRDTEAFF; CDR3nt: TGCGCCTCGCAAGGCCGGGACACTGAAGCTTTCTTT
abundance: -; v_gene: TRBV29-1; j_gene: TRBJ2-7; d_gene: -; CDR3aa: CSDPIPRQADVLYEQYF; CDR3nt: TGCAGCGACCCCATCCCCCGACAGGCAGACGTACTCTACGAGCAGTACTTC
abundance: -; v_gene: TRBV11-3; j_gene: TRBJ2-3; d_gene: TRBD2; CDR3aa: CASSLRAGKSTDTQYF; CDR3nt: TGTGCCAGCAGCTTACGAGCGGGGAAGAGCACAGATACGCAGTATTTT
abundance: -; v_gene: TRBV10-3; j_gene: TRBJ2-7; d_gene: -; CDR3aa: CAISESQGRGEQYF; CDR3nt: TGTGCCATCAGTGAGTCCCAGGGAAGAGGCGAGCAGTACTTC
abundance: -; v_gene: TRBV5-3; j_gene: TRBJ2-1; d_gene: -; CDR3aa: CARSLAAAGLTYNEQFF; CDR3nt: TGTGCCAGAAGCTTGGCGGCGGCGGGGCTAACCTACAATGAGCAGTTCTTC
abundance: -; v_gene: TRBV10-1; j_gene: TRBJ2-1; d_gene: TRBD2; CDR3aa: CASSAGLAGYNEQFF; CDR3nt: TGCGCCAGCAGCGCTGGACTAGCGGGATACAATGAGCAGTTCTTC
abundance: -; v_gene: TRBV30; j_gene: TRBJ1-6; d_gene: TRBD1; CDR3aa: CAWSRTGSSYNSPLHF; CDR3nt: TGTGCCTGGAGTAGGACAGGCAGCTCCTATAATTCACCCCTCCACTTT
abundance: -; v_gene: TRBV18; j_gene: TRBJ1-1; d_gene: TRBD1; CDR3aa: CASSISTGGAPTEAFF; CDR3nt: TGTGCCAGCTCCATATCGACAGGGGGCGCTCCCACTGAAGCTTTCTTT